The 23 T cell receptor beta chains below were found in one sample sequenced in a study of blood T cell repertoires in COVID-19. Sequenced by immunoSEQ multiplex PCR; TCRdb stores in-frame clones only, minus some. The table has 150,000 or so clones, about three quarters seen once. The sample consisted of peripheral blood. Every receptor here comes from a man aged 80 or over with acute or convalescent COVID-19.

This clone was counted only a few times. The rearrangement links TRBV11-3 to TRBJ1-1; D not certain. CDR1 is SGHNT and CDR2 is YENEEA in the germline V gene. V was pared by 3 bases and J by 0 bases, with 8 bases between. CDR3 length: 14 residues. CDR3 region: CASSLLSMNTEAFF. The CDR3 DNA reads TGTGCCAGCAGCTTGTTAAGCATGAACACTGAAGCTTTCTTT.

The chain couples TRBV3-1 (or the pseudogene TRBV3-2) to TRBJ2-5; 10 nucleotides line up with TRBD1. V was clipped by 2 bases and J by 2 bases; unmatched bases: 5. CDR1 and CDR2 (germline): LGHDT, YNNKEL (reference sequence). CDR3 length: 16 amino acids. Here the CDR3 DNA reads TGTGCCAGCAGCCAAATACCGGGACAGGGGCAAGAGACCCAGTACTTC. As protein: CASSQIPGQGQETQYF.

This clone has a handful of counts. The J gene is TRBJ2-7, the V gene TRBV5-8, with 9 nucleotides matching TRBD1. This CDR3 has 15 amino acids. Germline V gene data show CDR1 as SGHTS and CDR2 as YDEGEE. Trimming cost V 4 bases and J 1 base; bases outside gene matches: 6. The CDR3 region has the DNA TGTGCCAGCAGCATTGGACAGGGGAGATCCTACGAGCAGTACTTC. Encoded protein: CASSIGQGRSYEQYF.

The rearrangement joins TRBV6-4 to TRBJ2-3; D is unresolved. CDR1 is MRHNA and CDR2 is SNTAGT in the germline V gene. This CDR3 region has 15 residues. V lost 6 bases and J 0 bases, leaving 13 bases between the germline ends. The CDR3 DNA reads as TGTGCCAGCAGCGCGAGGTCAACTAGCACAGATACGCAGTATTTT. Translated, it gives CASSARSTSTDTQYF.

The chain recombines TRBV27 with TRBJ1-4, with 7 bases fitting TRBD1. Germline CDR1 and CDR2: MNHEY and SMNVEV (reference sequence). The V gene end was trimmed by 6 bases and the J gene end by 4 bases; junction bases not matched to a gene: 5. The CDR3 extends over 14 amino acids. The CDR3 spells CASSQQGLNEKLFF. The CDR3 nucleotides read TGTGCCAGCAGCCAACAGGGGCTTAATGAAAAACTGTTTTTT.

This clone has just one count. The chain employs TRBV11-2 and TRBJ2-5; TRBD2 agrees at 12 bases. This CDR3 is 16 amino acids long. The V gene's germline CDR1 is SGHAT and CDR2 FQNNGV. With V trimmed by 11 bases and J by 4 bases, 14 bases remained unmatched. The CDR3 nucleotides are TGTGCCTCATCAAGAAAGCTAGCGGGGGGGCTAGAGACCCAGTACTTC. Amino acids: CASSRKLAGGLETQYF.

The genes are TRBV6-5 and TRBJ1-1; 7 bases align to TRBD1. This CDR3 spans 11 amino acids. V gave up 4 bases and J gave up 7 bases; unmatched junction bases: 0. Germline V lookup: CDR1 MNHEY, CDR2 SVGAGI. DNA of the CDR3: TGTGCCAGCAGTTGGGACAGTGAAGCTTTCTTT. Translation gives CASSWDSEAFF.

The V gene is TRBV27, the J gene TRBJ1-6; 7 bases fit TRBD1. V was pared by 5 bases and J by 0 bases, with 4 bases of the junction left unmatched. Germline CDR1 MNHEY, CDR2 SMNVEV (reference sequence). This CDR3 contains 16 residues. This CDR3 reads CASSGGQSSYNSPLHF. Here the CDR3 DNA reads TGTGCCAGCAGTGGGGGACAGAGCTCCTATAATTCACCCCTCCACTTT.

In its sample, this clone was seen once. The DNA of the CDR3 is TGTGCCAGCAGCAGATACAGGGGTAACACTGAAGCTTTCTTT. It translates to CASSRYRGNTEAFF. The chain couples TRBV11-3 to TRBJ1-1, with TRBD1 identical over 7 bases. The CDR3 extends over 14 amino acids. The junction had 5 bases not matched to a gene; V was cut back by 5 bases and J by 2 bases. Looked up from germline, CDR1 is SGHNT and CDR2 is YENEEA.

The chain joins TRBV7-3 to TRBJ2-2, with a tentative D call TRBD1 (6 bases). The CDR3 is made up of 14 amino acids. V lost 5 bases and J lost 1, with 8 bases in between. Germline lookup yields CDR1 SGHTA and CDR2 FQGTGA. CDR3 coding DNA: TGTGCCAGCAGCCAGGGACAGAACACCGGGGAGCTGTTTTTT. Translated: CASSQGQNTGELFF.

The rearrangement joins TRBV6-5 to TRBJ2-5, with 7 positions matching TRBD2. There are 15 residues in the CDR3. J lost 5 bases, V lost 8 bases, and 14 bases had no gene match. Germline CDR1 is MNHEY and CDR2 is SVGAGI. CDR3 protein: CASSRASGGSETQYF. In DNA form, the CDR3 reads TGTGCCAGCTCCCGGGCTAGCGGAGGGAGTGAGACCCAGTACTTC.

The chain recombines TRBV6-4 with TRBJ2-3; 12 positions agree with TRBD2. V shed 2 bases and J 4 bases; nucleotides not matched to a gene: 7. This CDR3 contains 17 residues. CDR1 is MRHNA, CDR2 SNTAGT, per germline. The CDR3: CASSDLPSGGGADTQYF. DNA for the CDR3: TGTGCCAGCAGTGACCTCCCTAGCGGGGGGGGTGCAGATACGCAGTATTTT.

J is TRBJ2-7 and V is TRBV7-2; D may be TRBD2 (6 bases). Per the germline V gene, CDR1 is SGHTA and CDR2 is FQGNSA. V shed 5 bases and J shed 7 bases, with 21 bases lying between them. The CDR3 has 15 residues. The DNA for the CDR3 is TGTGCCAGCAGCCCCCAGTCTGCGGGGCTTGGGGAGCAGTACTTC. Translating gives CASSPQSAGLGEQYF.

CDR3 loop: CASSLRGSDTQYF. CDR3 nucleotide sequence: TGTGCCAGCAGCTTGAGGGGGTCAGATACGCAGTATTTT. The chain carries TRBV5-4 and TRBJ2-3; weak D call: TRBD1 (6 bases). Germline-derived CDR1 and CDR2 are SGHNT and YYREEE (reference sequence). V lost 1 base to trimming and J lost 4 bases, with 7 bases between them. The CDR3 runs to 13 residues.

The chain is built from TRBV30 and TRBJ1-2; D might be TRBD1 (6 bases). The V and J ends lost 2 bases and 8 bases respectively, with 21 bases between them. The V gene's germline CDR1 is GTSNPN and CDR2 SVGIG (reference sequence). CDR3 length equals 15 residues. The CDR3 DNA reads as TGTGCCTGGAGTCGCCCGGGACAACCGTTCGGGGGCTACACCTTC. Protein: CAWSRPGQPFGGYTF.

V gene TRBV6-5 combines with J gene TRBJ1-6; D gene ambiguous. Trimming left V 7 bases short and J 7 bases short, with 11 bases between. CDR3 size: 13 residues. Germline V gene data show CDR1 as MNHEY and CDR2 as SVGAGI. CDR3 coding DNA: TGTGCCAGCACCAACCTGGCCAATTCACCCCTCCACTTT. Protein: CASTNLANSPLHF.

This sequence joins TRBV2 and TRBJ2-5; possibly TRBD2 for D (6 bases). CDR1 SNHLY and CDR2 FYNNEI come from the germline V gene. The V end was cut by 2 bases, the J end by 5 bases, with 18 bases between. This CDR3 comprises 16 residues. The DNA for the CDR3 is TGTGCCAGCAGTGAAACCTTGAGGGGAGGTCGGGAGACCCAGTACTTC. It translates to CASSETLRGGRETQYF.

In this sample, this clone turned up many times. V usage is TRBV7-9 and J usage is TRBJ1-3; TRBD1 aligns across 7 bases. Per the germline V gene, CDR1 is SEHNR and CDR2 is FQNEAQ (reference sequence). The trim removed 4 bases at V and 1 base at J, leaving 4 bases unmatched. The CDR3 loop spans 15 amino acids. The CDR3 here is CASSSGGGSGNTIYF. In DNA, the CDR3 is TGTGCCAGCAGCTCAGGGGGAGGTTCTGGAAACACCATATATTTT.

The rearrangement uses TRBV6-5 and TRBJ2-7; TRBD2 aligns across 8 bases. Per the germline V gene, CDR1 is MNHEY and CDR2 is SVGAGI. V shed 3 bases and J 3 bases; nucleotides not matched to a gene: 7. This CDR3 is built from 15 residues. CDR3 sequence reads: CASSYASGGYYEQYF. As DNA, the CDR3 is TGTGCCAGCAGTTATGCCAGCGGGGGATACTACGAGCAGTACTTC.

This chain joins TRBV12-3 or TRBV12-4 and TRBJ2-7; D ambiguous. Trimming took off 10 bases at V and 6 bases at J, with 19 bases between the two ends. The CDR3 has 13 amino acids. The CDR3 nucleotides read TGTGCCACCCGAACTCTCGGTTCTGGCGAGCAGTACTTC. This gives the protein CATRTLGSGEQYF.

The chain uses TRBV6-1 and TRBJ1-1; TRBD1 aligns across 7 bases. Germline loops: CDR1 MNHNS, CDR2 SASEGT. The CDR3 consists of 15 residues. The junction had 11 bases not matched to a gene; V was cut back by 3 bases and J by 7 bases. The CDR3 loop reads CASSDLAVRDSEAFF. CDR3 nucleotide sequence: TGTGCCAGCAGTGATTTAGCAGTCAGGGACAGTGAAGCTTTCTTT.

A few counts support this clone. The CDR3 region has the DNA TGTGCCAGCAGCTTAGCGGACAGCCGCAATCAGCCCCAGCATTTT. Translating it yields CASSLADSRNQPQHF. The rearrangement joins TRBV7-9 to TRBJ1-5; D is possibly TRBD1 (6 bases). Trimming removed 0 bases at V and 2 bases at J, with 8 bases between. Per the germline V gene, CDR1 is SEHNR and CDR2 is FQNEAQ (reference sequence). The CDR3 extends over 15 amino acids.

The chain employs TRBV6-1 and TRBJ2-3; no firm D call. Germline V gives CDR1 MNHNS, CDR2 SASEGT. The ends were cut back, 4 bases at V and 0 bases at J, with 14 bases in the middle. The CDR3 totals 16 residues. The CDR3 sequence: CASSVLTRGSTDTQYF. The CDR3, as DNA: TGTGCCAGCAGTGTGCTTACGAGAGGTAGCACAGATACGCAGTATTTT.